The 6 T cell receptor beta chains given below trace back to one sample, sequenced in a study of somatic mutations in cytotoxic T cells in rheumatoid arthritis. Method: immunoSEQ multiplex PCR; TCRdb's copy keeps in-frame clones and lacks some. The data contain roughly 9,800 clones, approximately 90% of them singletons. Specimen: CD4+ T cells sorted from blood. The receptors shown here come from a woman under 30 with rheumatoid arthritis.

V gene TRBV27 combines with J gene TRBJ2-7; TRBD2 aligns across 8 bases. Per the germline V gene, CDR1 is MNHEY and CDR2 is SMNVEV (reference sequence). With 2 bases clipped from V and 9 bases from J, the junction kept 9 bases outside the gene matches. CDR3 size: 14 residues. The CDR3 region is CASSLISGSGSQYF. CDR3 nucleotides: TGTGCCAGCAGTTTAATCAGCGGGAGTGGCTCGCAGTACTTC.

The chain links TRBV11-3 to TRBJ2-1; 13 bases line up with TRBD2. The germline V gene has CDR1 SGHNT and CDR2 YENEEA. The CDR3 length is 14 residues. V gave up 4 bases and J gave up 7 bases; unmatched junction bases: 1. CDR3 residues: CASSSGLAGNEQFF. For the CDR3, the DNA is TGTGCCAGCAGCTCGGGACTAGCGGGAAATGAGCAGTTCTTC.

The V and J genes are TRBV5-8 and TRBJ1-5; D remains ambiguous. In germline, CDR1 is SGHTS, CDR2 YDEGEE. CDR3 length: 13 amino acids. The V gene lost 0 bases and the J gene lost 5 bases, with 6 bases spanning the gap. The chain's CDR3 is CASSLDRDQPQHF. CDR3 bases: TGTGCCAGCAGCTTGGACCGAGATCAGCCCCAGCATTTT.

This clone occurred once. V usage is TRBV18 and J usage is TRBJ1-5, with 8 positions matching TRBD1. Germline values: CDR1 KGHSH, CDR2 LQKENI. The CDR3 sequence is 14 residues long. With V trimmed by 3 bases and J by 9 bases, 7 bases remained unmatched. The CDR3 loop is CASSPLQGALPQHF. CDR3 DNA sequence: TGTGCCAGCTCACCGTTGCAGGGGGCTCTGCCCCAGCATTTT.

The chain links TRBV5-5 to TRBJ1-2; 11 bases fit TRBD1. The CDR3 sequence is 14 residues long. Germline trimming cut 5 bases from V and 3 bases from J; bases unmatched to any gene: 3. CDR1 SGHKS and CDR2 YYEKEE come from the germline V gene (reference sequence). The CDR3 coding sequence is TGTGCCAGCAGGGGACAGGGGGAGGACTATGGCTACACCTTC. Translated: CASRGQGEDYGYTF.

This sequence joins TRBV29-1 and TRBJ1-5; tentatively, D is TRBD1 (5 bases). The CDR3 is 12 residues long. Per the germline V gene, CDR1 is SQVTM and CDR2 is ANQGSEA. V was clipped by 4 bases and J by 3 bases, with 7 bases between them. The CDR3 DNA reads TGCAGCGTTGGGGGGGTCAATCAGCCCCAGCATTTT. It yields the protein CSVGGVNQPQHF. Supplemented by reference TRBV29-1 and TRBJ1-5, the full variable domain reads SAVISQKPSRDICQRGTSLTIQCQVDSQVTMMFWYRQQPGQSLTLIATANQGSEATYESGFVIDKFPISRPNLTFSTLTVSNMSPEDSSIYLCSVGGVNQPQHFGDGTRLSIL.